These 24 T cell receptor beta chains originate from one sample sequenced in a study of PD-L1 blockade in urothelial cancer. The time point: pretreatment peripheral blood. Some clones are missing from TCRdb's copy, which holds only in-frame ones; the method was immunoSEQ multiplex PCR. The sample holds 85,000 to 90,000 clones, around 85% seen once. The sequences come from PBMCs, collected around atezolizumab (anti-PD-L1) treatment. The receptors were sampled from a man in his 60s with urothelial cancer.

The chain recombines TRBV6-5 with TRBJ2-5; D gene ambiguous. The CDR3 loop spans 13 amino acids. CDR1 is MNHEY, CDR2 SVGAGI, per germline. V lost 0 bases and J 5 bases, leaving 7 bases between the germline ends. The DNA of the CDR3 is TGTGCCAGCAGTTACTCGAACCGGGAGACCCAGTACTTC. Protein sequence: CASSYSNRETQYF.

The chain recombines TRBV29-1 with TRBJ1-1; 8 nucleotides line up with TRBD1. CDR1 and CDR2 (germline): SQVTM, ANQGSEA. The ends lost 4 bases at V and 3 bases at J; junction bases unmatched: 4. The CDR3 is made up of 13 amino acids. CDR3 bases: TGCAGCGTTGGGGTGACAGGGGACACTGAAGCTTTCTTT. As protein: CSVGVTGDTEAFF.

The chain uses TRBV28 and TRBJ1-1; D remains unclear. The V gene's germline CDR1 is MDHEN and CDR2 SYDVKM. The CDR3 consists of 12 residues. Trimming removed 6 bases at V and 6 bases at J, with 11 bases between. The CDR3 protein is CASREERSEAFF. For the CDR3, the DNA is TGTGCCAGCAGAGAGGAGCGATCTGAAGCTTTCTTT.

This sequence joins TRBV2 and TRBJ2-7, with 11 positions matching TRBD2. With V trimmed by 6 bases and J by 6 bases, 7 bases remained unmatched. This CDR3 has 14 residues. Germline-derived CDR1 and CDR2 are SNHLY and FYNNEI. CDR3 DNA: TGTGCCAGCAGAACCACTAGCGGGAGAGCCGAGCAGTACTTC. Translated: CASRTTSGRAEQYF.

J is TRBJ1-1 and V is TRBV19; D gene ambiguous. Trimming removed 7 bases from V and 4 bases from J, with 19 bases in between. CDR1 is LNHDA, CDR2 SQIVND, per germline (reference sequence). There are 15 residues in the CDR3. CDR3 loop: CASILASLVGTEAFF. CDR3 DNA sequence: TGTGCCAGTATCTTAGCCAGTCTAGTGGGCACTGAAGCTTTCTTT.

The V gene is TRBV4-1, the J gene TRBJ2-7, with 7 bases aligning to TRBD1. CDR3 length: 16 residues. The trim removed 0 bases at V and 5 bases at J, leaving 10 bases unmatched. CDR1 and CDR2 (germline): MGHRA, YSYEKL. Here the CDR3 reads CASSQEMRTGLNEQYF. Here the CDR3 DNA reads TGCGCCAGCAGCCAAGAAATGCGGACAGGCCTGAACGAGCAGTACTTC.

This chain links TRBV11-3 with TRBJ2-7; 9 bases are shared with TRBD2. Germline V CDR1 and CDR2: SGHNT, YENEEA. Unmatched junction bases numbered 10, after V lost 5 bases and J lost 5 bases. This CDR3 is built from 15 residues. The CDR3 DNA is TGTGCCAGCAGCCATCGGCGGGGGGGAGACGACGAGCAGTACTTC. It specifies CASSHRRGGDDEQYF.

The chain uses TRBV29-1 and TRBJ2-1; D is possibly TRBD2 (6 bases). Germline-derived CDR1 and CDR2 are SQVTM and ANQGSEA. The CDR3 has 18 residues. V was clipped by 2 bases and J by 0 bases, with 20 bases between them. The CDR3 bases are TGCAGCGTTGAATTCGGACGGCCCGGCGGGGCCTCCTACAATGAGCAGTTCTTC. This gives the protein CSVEFGRPGGASYNEQFF.

The V and J genes are TRBV25-1 and TRBJ1-6, with D unresolved. CDR3 length: 15 residues. V lost 1 base and J lost 7, with 11 bases in between. From germline, CDR1 is MGHDK and CDR2 SYGVNS. The CDR3 loop is CASSEFRRGNSPLHF. The CDR3 DNA sequence: TGTGCCAGCAGTGAATTTCGGCGCGGCAATTCACCCCTCCACTTT.

This chain joins TRBV28 and TRBJ1-4, with a weak D call TRBD1 (6 bases). The ends were cut back, 4 bases at V and 5 bases at J, with 11 bases in the middle. The CDR3 is 14 amino acids. The germline V gene has CDR1 MDHEN and CDR2 SYDVKM. The CDR3 coding sequence is TGTGCCAGCAGTTCCGGACAGTTGAATGAAAAACTGTTTTTT. This encodes CASSSGQLNEKLFF.

The chain combines TRBV15 with TRBJ1-4, with 9 bases that match TRBD1. V was clipped by 1 base and J by 7 bases; unmatched bases: 4. The CDR3 has 15 amino acids. Germline-derived CDR1 and CDR2 are LNHNV and YYDKDF (reference sequence). The CDR3 loop is CATSRATGGGEKLFF. The DNA for the CDR3 is TGTGCCACCAGCAGAGCGACAGGGGGAGGTGAAAAACTGTTTTTT.

This chain connects TRBV5-6 to TRBJ2-7, with 13 bases fitting TRBD2. There are 19 residues in the CDR3. Germline V gene sequence: CDR1 SGHDT, CDR2 YYEEEE. J was trimmed by 0 bases and V by 4 bases; bases with no gene match: 13. The CDR3 here is CASSQTSGRARWSSYEQYF. CDR3 bases: TGTGCCAGCAGCCAAACTAGCGGGAGGGCCAGGTGGAGCTCCTACGAGCAGTACTTC.

This rearrangement joins TRBV2 to TRBJ2-2; 7 bases map to TRBD2. This CDR3 contains 15 residues. With 7 bases clipped from V and 4 bases from J, the junction kept 9 bases outside the gene matches. Per germline, CDR1 SNHLY and CDR2 FYNNEI. CDR3 DNA sequence: TGTGCCAGCACCCAGAACAGCGGGGCCACCGGGGAGCTGTTTTTT. Amino acid sequence: CASTQNSGATGELFF.

The gene calls are TRBV28 and TRBJ1-2; 7 bases are a match to TRBD1. V shed 2 bases and J 0 bases; nucleotides not matched to a gene: 9. CDR1 MDHEN and CDR2 SYDVKM come from the germline V gene. The CDR3 extends over 17 amino acids. CDR3 DNA sequence: TGTGCCAGCAGTTTAGGGGGACAGTTTCCAACTAACTATGGCTACACCTTC. Its protein is CASSLGGQFPTNYGYTF.

This CDR3 reads CASRYTGGRLAESTDTQYF. The CDR3 region has the DNA TGCGCCAGCAGGTACACAGGGGGCAGGCTAGCGGAAAGCACAGATACGCAGTATTTT. This chain links TRBV4-1 with TRBJ2-3; TRBD1 matches 9 bases. The CDR3 consists of 19 residues. J lost 0 bases, V lost 6 bases, and 16 bases had no gene match. CDR1 is MGHRA, CDR2 YSYEKL, per germline.

This clone was found a few times. V is TRBV18 and J is TRBJ1-1; 8 bases align to TRBD1. The CDR3 length is 13 residues. CDR1 and CDR2 from the germline V gene are KGHSH and LQKENI. Trimming at V came to 6 bases and at J to 4 bases, leaving 4 bases not matched to a gene. CDR3 in amino acids: CASSPTGATEAFF. The CDR3 DNA reads TGTGCCAGCTCGCCGACAGGGGCCACTGAAGCTTTCTTT.

In this sample, this clone turned up once. In DNA form, the CDR3 reads TGTGCCAGCAAGGCCTCGGGAAACTACGAGCAGTACTTC. The encoded protein is CASKASGNYEQYF. The chain joins TRBV27 to TRBJ2-7; perhaps TRBD2 as D (5 bases). The CDR3 covers 13 residues. The ends were cut back, 7 bases at V and 3 bases at J, with 13 bases in the middle. CDR1 and CDR2 (germline): MNHEY, SMNVEV (reference sequence).

The chain employs TRBV6-1 and TRBJ2-5, with 10 positions matching TRBD1. CDR3 length: 17 residues. The J segment lost 7 bases and the V segment lost 2 bases, leaving 13 bases of the junction unmatched. Germline CDR1 is MNHNS and CDR2 is SASEGT. The CDR3 region is CASSEPTTGGHLMTQYF. CDR3 sequence (DNA): TGTGCCAGCAGTGAACCAACGACAGGGGGCCACTTAATGACCCAGTACTTC.

The gene calls are TRBV7-3 and TRBJ1-2; no clear D. Germline assignment: CDR1 SGHTA and CDR2 FQGTGA. The CDR3 is made up of 13 amino acids. Trimming cost V 0 bases and J 5 bases, with 7 bases left between them. The CDR3: CASSLTGGYGYTF. CDR3 coding DNA: TGTGCCAGCAGCTTAACGGGAGGATATGGCTACACCTTC.

The V call is TRBV4-1, the J call TRBJ1-2, with a possible D match to TRBD1 (6 bases). The length of the CDR3 is 17 residues. The V end lost 0 bases, the J end lost 5 bases, and 19 bases lay between the germline ends. Germline V gene lookup returns CDR1 MGHRA and CDR2 YSYEKL. The CDR3 bases are TGCGCCAGCAGCCAAGATACCCCGGCAGGGGCCAGATATGGCTACACCTTC. Its translation is CASSQDTPAGARYGYTF.

The J gene is TRBJ1-2, the V gene TRBV15, with TRBD1 matching over 9 bases. The CDR3 runs 16 residues. The V gene end was trimmed by 2 bases and the J gene end by 5 bases; junction bases not matched to a gene: 9. Looked up from germline, CDR1 is LNHNV and CDR2 is YYDKDF (reference sequence). The CDR3 protein is CATSRRGTGKGYGYTF. The CDR3 nucleotides read TGTGCCACCAGCAGAAGAGGGACAGGGAAAGGATATGGCTACACCTTC.

V gene TRBV5-5 combines with J gene TRBJ2-1; the match to TRBD2 covers 12 bases. This CDR3 contains 17 residues. Germline assignment: CDR1 SGHKS and CDR2 YYEKEE (reference sequence). Losses at the gene ends were 4 bases for V and 3 bases for J; bases not matched to a gene: 8. CDR3 sequence reads: CASSRLTSGGLYNEQFF. The CDR3 coding sequence is TGTGCCAGCAGCCGTTTGACTAGCGGGGGTCTCTACAATGAGCAGTTCTTC.

The chain has TRBV6-1 and TRBJ2-7; 7 bases match TRBD1. The junction had 9 bases not matched to a gene; V was cut back by 0 bases and J by 4 bases. Germline V gene lookup returns CDR1 MNHNS and CDR2 SASEGT. This CDR3 comprises 16 residues. The CDR3 nucleotides are TGTGCCAGCAGTGAAGCGAGTACAGGGGTTTCGTACGAGCAGTACTTC. It is translated as CASSEASTGVSYEQYF.

This rearrangement joins TRBV18 to TRBJ2-7, with D possibly being TRBD1 (6 bases). V lost 5 bases, J lost 3 bases, and 11 bases lay in between. Per the germline V gene, CDR1 is KGHSH and CDR2 is LQKENI. This CDR3 contains 13 residues. The CDR3 DNA sequence: TGTGCCAGCTCAGCCCCGGACAGCTACGAGCAGTACTTC. It codes for CASSAPDSYEQYF.